The T cell receptor beta chain under discussion was sequenced for a study of shared clonotypes between healthy human individuals. Around 30,000 T cell genomes, or roughly 180 ng DNA, went into the sorted-subset replicate PCRs. Original processing methods: ImmunoSEQ output lacked quality scores and full-length reads, limiting matched filtering. Data came from immunoSEQ multiplex PCR; TCRdb stores just in-frame clones and leaves some out. The D gene and trimming were derived from the DNA, and the V and J assignments and clone size from that table. The sample records some 1 million clones, roughly 75% being singletons. The V end was cut by 3 bases, the J end by 6 bases, with 10 bases between. The germline V gene has CDR1 SGHAT and CDR2 FQNNGV. The CDR3 is 13 amino acids.

The clonotype was recovered from a man aged 18 to 35 in good health. This chain connects TRBV11-2 to TRBJ2-3, with D maybe TRBD2 (5 bases). Sequencing was performed on memory CD4+ T cells sorted from blood. Indicated subset: CD45RA-negative fraction. For the CDR3, the DNA is TGTGCCAGCAGCTTCCTCCGAGGGGATACGCAGTATTTT. This codes for CASSFLRGDTQYF.